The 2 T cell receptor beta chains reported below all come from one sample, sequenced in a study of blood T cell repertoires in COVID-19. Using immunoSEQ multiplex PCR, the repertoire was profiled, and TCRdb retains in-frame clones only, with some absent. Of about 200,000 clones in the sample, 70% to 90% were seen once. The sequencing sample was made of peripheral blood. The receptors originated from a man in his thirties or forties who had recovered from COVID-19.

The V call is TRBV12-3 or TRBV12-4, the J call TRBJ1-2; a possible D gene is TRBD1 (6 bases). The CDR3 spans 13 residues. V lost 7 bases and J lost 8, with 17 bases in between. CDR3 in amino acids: CASNLGQGSGYTF. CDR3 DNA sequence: TGTGCCAGCAATCTTGGGCAGGGGAGCGGCTACACCTTC.

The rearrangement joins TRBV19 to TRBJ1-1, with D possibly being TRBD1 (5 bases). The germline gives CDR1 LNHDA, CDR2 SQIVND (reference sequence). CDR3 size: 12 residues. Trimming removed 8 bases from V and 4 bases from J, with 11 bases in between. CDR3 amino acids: CASSKDSTEAFF. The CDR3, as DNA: TGTGCCAGTTCTAAAGACAGCACTGAAGCTTTCTTT.